Following are 5 T cell receptor beta chains from one sample sequenced in a study of T cell repertoires in cytomegalovirus infection. The antigens for these receptors are not known. Using its own MiXCR run on the reads, TCRdb lists one record per CDR3 protein. Here the sample spans around 710,000 distinct CDR3 sequences, 29% being singletons. Sequences were derived from cultured CD8+ T cells from PBMCs, sampled from culture after CMV antigen stimulation. These receptors originate from a human donor in good health (CMV status not recorded). Some clones in this sample may be carry-over from other donors' samples.

This clonotype was observed a single time. This could be a read error, since a much larger clone is one nucleotide away. The rearrangement joins TRBV27 to TRBJ1-1; the D is unclear. In germline, CDR1 is MNHEY, CDR2 SMNVEV (reference sequence). The ends were cut back, 4 bases at V and 1 base at J, with 4 bases in the middle. This CDR3 region has 12 residues. Here the CDR3 reads CASSSPNTEAFF. CDR3 nucleotides: TGTGCCAGCAGTTCGCCGAACACTGAAGCTTTCTTT.

The genes are TRBV27 and TRBJ2-5, with D perhaps TRBD1 (5 bases). CDR3 length equals 17 residues. In germline, CDR1 is MNHEY, CDR2 SMNVEV (reference sequence). V was clipped by 1 base and J by 2 bases, with 17 bases between them. The CDR3 reads CASSLLAGWSQQETQYF. Here the CDR3 DNA reads TGTGCCAGCAGTTTATTGGCAGGGTGGTCACAGCAAGAGACCCAGTACTTC.

The chain links TRBV7-9 to TRBJ2-1; 7 nucleotides align to TRBD1. J gave up 0 bases and V 6 bases, and 14 bases lay outside the gene matches. Germline CDR1 and CDR2: SEHNR and FQNEAQ (reference sequence). The CDR3 is made up of 18 amino acids. CDR3 bases: TGTGCCAGCAGTAATAACCGGGACAGCGCTGCCTCCTACAATGAGCAGTTCTTC. The encoded protein is CASSNNRDSAASYNEQFF.

In its sample, this clonotype was seen a few times. CDR3 sequence (DNA): TGTGCCAGCAACGTAGGACAATTCCTCTTCGGCAATCAGCCCCAGCATTTT. Protein: CASNVGQFLFGNQPQHF. The V gene is TRBV25-1, the J gene TRBJ1-5; D perhaps matches TRBD1 (5 bases). Between the trimmed V and J ends, which lost 7 bases and 2 bases, there was a span of 21 bases. The CDR3 is made up of 17 amino acids. The germline CDR1 and CDR2 sequences are MGHDK and SYGVNS.

This clonotype has ten or more counts. This rearrangement joins TRBV19 to TRBJ2-3; D tentatively fits TRBD1 or TRBD2 (5 bases each). The CDR3 length is 13 residues. Trimming removed 8 bases from V and 0 bases from J, with 9 bases in between. Germline V gene sequence: CDR1 LNHDA, CDR2 SQIVND (reference sequence). The DNA for the CDR3 is TGTGCCAGTCGGGACCTTAGCACAGATACGCAGTATTTT. It specifies CASRDLSTDTQYF.